Below, 27 T cell receptor beta chains from the same sample are listed, as sequenced in a study of CD8+CD57+ T cells in acquired aplastic anemia. An expansion of CD8+CD57+ cells by flow cytometry had been shown in patients chosen for sequencing. Template material for TCR beta VDJ and CDR3 profiling consisted of genomic DNA. TCRdb reanalysed the reads using MiXCR and keeps one entry per CDR3 protein. The sample has around 430,000 distinct CDR3 sequences, less than 35% seen once. The sequencing sample was made of sorted CD4+, CD8+, or CD8+CD57+ T cells (not recorded which) from PBMCs. Source of these receptors: a human donor with aplastic anemia.

The chain combines TRBV7-3 with TRBJ2-1; no reliable D call. Germline V gives CDR1 SGHTA, CDR2 FQGTGA. The CDR3 spans 15 residues. Trimming shortened V by 5 bases and J by 0 bases, and 11 bases separated the two germline ends. The CDR3 sequence is CASSASASSYNEQFF. CDR3 nucleotides: TGTGCCAGCAGCGCTTCAGCGAGCTCCTACAATGAGCAGTTCTTC.

In its sample, this clonotype was seen many times. The chain carries TRBV10-3 and TRBJ2-7, with 11 bases fitting TRBD2. V lost 6 bases, J lost 1 base, and 5 bases stayed unmatched. The CDR3 runs to 15 residues. Germline values: CDR1 ENHRY, CDR2 SYGVKD. The chain's CDR3 is CAISVLAGASYEQYF. The CDR3 DNA is TGTGCCATCAGCGTACTAGCGGGAGCTTCCTACGAGCAGTACTTC.

V gene TRBV20-1 combines with J gene TRBJ1-1, with D possibly being TRBD1 (6 bases). This CDR3 region has 13 residues. V was pared by 4 bases and J by 3 bases, with 12 bases between. Germline-derived CDR1 and CDR2 are DFQATT and SNEGSKA (reference sequence). Written as DNA, the CDR3 is TGCAGTGCTACCAGGGGAGGGGACACTGAAGCTTTCTTT. This sequence encodes CSATRGGDTEAFF.

This clonotype was seen repeatedly, ten times or more. V usage is TRBV7-2 and J usage is TRBJ1-5, with 9 positions matching TRBD1. V shed 4 bases, J shed 5 bases, and the junction held 3 bases outside the gene matches. The CDR3 extends over 14 amino acids. Germline CDR1 reads SGHTA; CDR2 reads FQGNSA. DNA of the CDR3: TGTGCCAGCAGCTCGGGACAGGGTGATCAGCCCCAGCATTTT. Protein sequence: CASSSGQGDQPQHF.

V gene TRBV20-1 combines with J gene TRBJ1-6, with D hard to call. The CDR3 is made up of 14 amino acids. V lost 6 bases and J lost 6, with 15 bases in between. The germline CDR1 and CDR2 sequences are DFQATT and SNEGSKA (reference sequence). CDR3 bases: TGCAGTGCCAAAGTTGAGACACCTAATTCACCCCTCCACTTT. This encodes CSAKVETPNSPLHF.

This clonotype showed up just a few times. The chain joins TRBV19 to TRBJ2-1, with unresolved D. This CDR3 is 17 amino acids long. V lost 1 base, J lost 6 bases, and 19 bases lay in between. Germline CDR1 reads LNHDA; CDR2 reads SQIVND (reference sequence). The CDR3 spells CASSIVWLLRPSNEQFF. The CDR3 DNA reads TGTGCCAGTAGTATAGTATGGCTACTAAGGCCCTCCAATGAGCAGTTCTTC.

This clonotype was detected ten times or more. This sequence joins TRBV12-3 or TRBV12-4 and TRBJ1-5, with 7 bases identical to TRBD1. The CDR3 runs to 15 residues. V dropped 6 bases and J dropped 6; count of bases not matched to a gene: 11. CDR3 region: CASSQRRQGGQPQHF. The CDR3 coding sequence is TGTGCCAGCAGCCAACGACGACAGGGAGGTCAGCCCCAGCATTTT.

CDR3 loop: CASSPLGGSGLAGPPDTQYF. The DNA of the CDR3 is TGTGCCAGCAGCCCACTGGGGGGCAGCGGACTAGCGGGACCCCCGGATACGCAGTATTTT. The chain links TRBV4-2 to TRBJ2-3; TRBD2 matches 12 bases. Germline loops: CDR1 LGHNA, CDR2 YNFKEQ. CDR3 length equals 20 residues. The V and J ends lost 4 bases and 6 bases, in that order; junction bases with no gene match: 20.

This clonotype was picked up many times. The gene calls are TRBV7-2 and TRBJ1-6; D perhaps matches TRBD1 (5 bases). The ends were cut back, 1 base at V and 0 bases at J, with 13 bases in the middle. From germline, CDR1 is SGHTA and CDR2 FQGNSA. The CDR3 sequence is 18 residues long. In nucleotides, the CDR3 is TGTGCCAGCAGCTTAGAGGGGCAGGCGATCTCCTATAATTCACCCCTCCACTTT. Translating gives CASSLEGQAISYNSPLHF. Looking up the rest from reference TRBV7-2 and TRBJ1-6 gives the full variable domain: GAGVSQSPSNKVTEKGKDVELRCDPISGHTALYWYRQSLGQGLEFLIYFQGNSAPDKSGLPSDRFSAERTGGSVSTLTIQRTQQEDSAVYLCASSLEGQAISYNSPLHFGNGTRLTVT.

This clonotype was found many times. This rearrangement joins TRBV7-2 to TRBJ1-5; TRBD1 is a possible D gene (6 bases). The ends were cut back, 6 bases at V and 1 base at J, with 13 bases in the middle. The CDR3 loop spans 15 amino acids. Germline CDR1 reads SGHTA; CDR2 reads FQGNSA. CDR3 DNA sequence: TGTGCCAGCAGTAGAGGGGGGGGGAGCAATCAGCCCCAGCATTTT. Translating gives CASSRGGGSNQPQHF.

The J gene is TRBJ2-3, the V gene TRBV11-2, with D perhaps matching TRBD1 (5 bases). Germline loops: CDR1 SGHAT, CDR2 FQNNGV. Trimming took off 5 bases at V and 4 bases at J, with 16 bases between the two ends. The CDR3 totals 15 residues. The CDR3 region has the DNA TGTGCCAGCAGCCGATCCGCAGGGCGCGCAGATACGCAGTATTTT. It codes for CASSRSAGRADTQYF.

The sample holds a few counts of this clonotype. The gene calls are TRBV20-1 and TRBJ2-5; a weak D match, TRBD1 (6 bases). Germline CDR1 and CDR2: DFQATT and SNEGSKA (reference sequence). The CDR3 spans 15 residues. V lost 0 bases, J lost 4 bases, and 15 bases lay in between. DNA of the CDR3: TGCAGTGCTAGAGATCGTCAGGGGTTTGGAGAGACCCAGTACTTC. Its protein is CSARDRQGFGETQYF.

This clonotype was recorded many times. This sequence joins TRBV12-3 or TRBV12-4 and TRBJ1-2, with D unresolved. Between the trimmed V and J ends, which lost 5 bases and 3 bases, there was a span of 13 bases. This CDR3 contains 14 residues. In DNA, the CDR3 is TGTGCCAGCAGTCCCTCGGGCAGCGACTATGGCTACACCTTC. Encoded protein: CASSPSGSDYGYTF.

The genes are TRBV25-1 and TRBJ2-3, with D possibly being TRBD2 (5 bases). V was shortened by 6 bases and J by 2 bases, with 15 bases between the two germline ends. The CDR3 spans 15 residues. Germline values: CDR1 MGHDK, CDR2 SYGVNS. The chain's CDR3 is CASRSQQRLTDTQYF. CDR3 in DNA: TGTGCCAGCAGGAGCCAACAGCGGCTCACAGATACGCAGTATTTT.

The V call is TRBV15, the J call TRBJ2-2, with 15 bases lining up with TRBD2. V shed 4 bases and J 1 base; nucleotides not matched to a gene: 7. The CDR3 totals 19 residues. From germline, CDR1 is LNHNV and CDR2 YYDKDF (reference sequence). This chain's CDR3 is CATSTFLGLAGGNTGELFF. The CDR3 DNA follows: TGTGCCACCAGCACCTTTCTGGGACTAGCGGGGGGGAACACCGGGGAGCTGTTTTTT.

The chain recombines TRBV20-1 with TRBJ2-1; D not certain. This CDR3 is built from 13 residues. The ends were cut back, 5 bases at V and 3 bases at J, with 11 bases in the middle. Germline CDR1 is DFQATT and CDR2 is SNEGSKA (reference sequence). The CDR3 spells CSALQDRYNEQFF. Here the CDR3 DNA reads TGCAGTGCTCTCCAGGATCGCTACAATGAGCAGTTCTTC.

The CDR3 here is CSTSGLAEIQQFF. The CDR3 nucleotides read TGCAGTACATCGGGACTAGCGGAGATCCAGCAGTTCTTC. The chain recombines TRBV20-1 with TRBJ2-1; 11 bases line up with TRBD2. V trimming: 8 bases; J trimming: 11 bases; junction bases outside the gene matches: 11. Germline V gene data show CDR1 as DFQATT and CDR2 as SNEGSKA (reference sequence). CDR3 length: 13 amino acids.

This clonotype was seen many times. The J gene is TRBJ1-2, the V gene TRBV20-1; 7 bases are a match to TRBD1. Germline trimming cut 3 bases from V and 0 bases from J; bases unmatched to any gene: 13. Germline V gene data show CDR1 as DFQATT and CDR2 as SNEGSKA (reference sequence). CDR3 size: 17 residues. CDR3 nucleotides: TGCAGTGCTAGGGCTGGGGACAGAAGAACGACTAACTATGGCTACACCTTC. This sequence encodes CSARAGDRRTTNYGYTF.

The chain uses TRBV20-1 and TRBJ1-4; no reliable D call. This CDR3 has 10 amino acids. V shed 4 bases and J shed 10 bases, with 7 bases lying between them. CDR1 is DFQATT and CDR2 is SNEGSKA in the germline V gene (reference sequence). CDR3 coding DNA: TGCAGTGCTAACCCTATAAAACTGTTTTTT. Amino acid sequence: CSANPIKLFF.

This clonotype was found many times. The V and J genes are TRBV10-1 and TRBJ1-3; a weak D match, TRBD1 (5 bases). The V gene lost 6 bases and the J gene lost 2 bases, with 8 bases spanning the gap. This CDR3 has 13 amino acids. Germline loops: CDR1 WNHNN, CDR2 SYGVQD (reference sequence). The CDR3 region has the DNA TGCGCCAGCAGCGGGACGGCTGGAAACACCATATATTTT. Translated: CASSGTAGNTIYF.

The V and J genes are TRBV3-1 and TRBJ2-1; tentative D call: TRBD2 (5 bases). CDR1 is LGHDT, CDR2 YNNKEL, per germline (reference sequence). V gave up 3 bases and J gave up 4 bases, with 10 bases separating them. CDR3 length: 14 residues. CDR3 bases: TGTGCCAGCAGCCAGGGAGACACGTACAATGAGCAGTTCTTC. Translated, it gives CASSQGDTYNEQFF.

This clonotype was observed a few times. The chain uses TRBV5-1 and TRBJ1-3, with a possible D match to TRBD1 (5 bases). The CDR3 covers 13 residues. V was clipped by 4 bases and J by 5 bases, with 10 bases between them. Germline loops: CDR1 SGHRS, CDR2 YFSETQ. This CDR3 is CASSPDRRNTIYF. DNA of the CDR3: TGCGCCAGCAGCCCCGACAGAAGAAACACCATATATTTT.

The chain combines TRBV20-1 with TRBJ2-7; the D gene is possibly TRBD2 (6 bases). The length of the CDR3 is 15 residues. CDR1 and CDR2 from the germline V gene are DFQATT and SNEGSKA (reference sequence). V was shortened by 3 bases and J by 0 bases, with 15 bases between the two germline ends. CDR3 sequence (DNA): TGCAGTGCTAGTCGTCCTAGCGTGGTCTCCTACGAGCAGTACTTC. Its translation: CSASRPSVVSYEQYF.

The chain uses TRBV6-1 and TRBJ1-2; D perhaps matches TRBD1 (5 bases). The CDR3 contains 15 residues. V was clipped by 0 bases and J by 6 bases, with 14 bases between them. The germline CDR1 and CDR2 sequences are MNHNS and SASEGT. The CDR3, as DNA: TGTGCCAGCAGTGAAGCCGACGAACAGACAGATGGCTACACCTTC. This gives the protein CASSEADEQTDGYTF.

This clonotype has a handful of counts. The chain recombines TRBV6-5 with TRBJ1-3; D may be TRBD1 (5 bases). CDR1 and CDR2 from the germline V gene are MNHEY and SVGAGI. With 0 bases removed from V and 3 bases from J, the gap between germline ends came to 9 bases. The CDR3 totals 15 residues. DNA of the CDR3: TGTGCCAGCAGTTACTCCGGGGGAAATGGAAACACCATATATTTT. This codes for CASSYSGGNGNTIYF.

This clonotype was observed at least ten times. This chain joins TRBV20-1 and TRBJ2-1; D is perhaps TRBD1 (6 bases). CDR3 length equals 13 residues. The V end lost 0 bases, the J end lost 4 bases, and 7 bases lay between the germline ends. Germline V lookup: CDR1 DFQATT, CDR2 SNEGSKA (reference sequence). In DNA form, the CDR3 reads TGCAGTGCTAGAGAGGACAGATACAATGAGCAGTTCTTC. Its translation: CSAREDRYNEQFF.

At least ten counts were recorded for this clonotype. Here the CDR3 DNA reads TGTGCCAGCAGCCGAGACAGGGGCAATTCACCCCTCCACTTT. Protein: CASSRDRGNSPLHF. The gene calls are TRBV7-2 and TRBJ1-6; 8 positions match TRBD1. V lost 5 bases to trimming and J lost 7 bases; unmatched junction nucleotides: 4. The CDR3 extends over 14 amino acids. In germline, CDR1 is SGHTA, CDR2 FQGNSA.